This TCR beta chain came from a study of CD8 T cells in ankylosing spondylitis. Findings and caveats of the study: A motif in TCR beta, a set of about 8 highly homologous variants, appeared characteristic of ankylosing spondylitis blood. Disease-linked clones reportedly showed significant enrichment in matched ankylosing spondylitis synovial fluid. CD8+ disease-linked clones were present at relatively low frequencies in blood.

Researchers built TCR beta libraries using quantitative 5'-RACE with molecular barcodes. TCRdb used MiXCR to reprocess the 5' RACE reads, holding one entry per CDR3 protein. The table includes approximately 440,000 distinct CDR3 sequences, roughly 17% detected once. For this clonotype: Its antigen remains unknown.

The V end lost 4 bases, the J end lost 5 bases, and 17 bases lay between the germline ends. This CDR3 has 14 amino acids. Germline V gene data show CDR1 as DFQATT and CDR2 as SNEGSKA (reference sequence). The specimen sequenced was blood, either unsorted or a sorted T cell fraction (not recorded which). The origin of this receptor is a male donor with ankylosing spondylitis. This rearrangement joins TRBV20-1 to TRBJ2-5; D is unresolved. The CDR3: CSATLLGRAETQYF. CDR3 DNA sequence: TGCAGTGCTACCCTCCTCGGTAGGGCGGAGACCCAGTACTTC.